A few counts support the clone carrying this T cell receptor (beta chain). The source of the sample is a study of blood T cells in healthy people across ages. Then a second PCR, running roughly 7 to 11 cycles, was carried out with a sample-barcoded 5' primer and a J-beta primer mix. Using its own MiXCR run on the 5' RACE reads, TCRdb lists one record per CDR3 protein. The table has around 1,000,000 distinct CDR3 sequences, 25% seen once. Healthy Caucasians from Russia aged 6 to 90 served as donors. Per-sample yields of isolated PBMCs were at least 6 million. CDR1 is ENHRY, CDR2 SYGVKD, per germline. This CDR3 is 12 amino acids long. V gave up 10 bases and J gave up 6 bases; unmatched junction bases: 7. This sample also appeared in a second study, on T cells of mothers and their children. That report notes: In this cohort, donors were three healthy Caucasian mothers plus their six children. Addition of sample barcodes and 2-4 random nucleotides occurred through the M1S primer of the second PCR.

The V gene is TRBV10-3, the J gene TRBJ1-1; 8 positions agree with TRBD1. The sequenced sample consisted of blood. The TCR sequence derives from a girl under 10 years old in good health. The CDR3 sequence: CASRGQGAEAFF. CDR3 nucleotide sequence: TGTGCCAGCAGAGGACAGGGTGCTGAAGCTTTCTTT.